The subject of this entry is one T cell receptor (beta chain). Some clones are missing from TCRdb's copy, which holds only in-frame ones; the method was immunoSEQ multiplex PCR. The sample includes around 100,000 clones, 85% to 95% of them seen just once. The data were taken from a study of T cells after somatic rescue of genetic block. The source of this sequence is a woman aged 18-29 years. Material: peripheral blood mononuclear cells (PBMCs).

CDR3 in DNA: TGTGCCAGCAGTCAGACAGTGAACACTGAAGCTTTCTTT. Translated: CASSQTVNTEAFF. The V and J genes are TRBV2 and TRBJ1-1, with D possibly being TRBD1 (5 bases). The CDR3 runs to 13 residues. V gave up 5 bases and J gave up 0 bases, with 7 bases separating them. CDR1 and CDR2 (germline): SNHLY, FYNNEI.